This passage covers 3 T cell receptor beta chains from one sample sequenced in a study of blood T cell repertoires in COVID-19. Here immunoSEQ multiplex PCR was the method, and the copy in TCRdb shows in-frame clones only, minus some. The table records approximately 320,000 clones, roughly 87% of them present only once. Sequenced sample: PBMCs or T cells enriched from blood (not recorded which). The receptors originated from a young woman who had recovered from COVID-19.

V usage is TRBV27 and J usage is TRBJ1-3; 8 nucleotides align to TRBD1. The trim removed 2 bases at V and 4 bases at J, leaving 4 bases unmatched. This CDR3 contains 15 residues. Germline V CDR1 and CDR2: MNHEY, SMNVEV (reference sequence). The CDR3: CASSLRTGKGNTIYF. The DNA of the CDR3 is TGTGCCAGCAGTTTACGGACAGGGAAGGGAAACACCATATATTTT.

J is TRBJ2-7 and V is TRBV28; TRBD1 might be the D (5 bases). The germline V gene has CDR1 MDHEN and CDR2 SYDVKM. The CDR3 covers 12 residues. V shed 2 bases and J shed 6 bases, with 8 bases lying between them. CDR3 protein: CASSLVRAEQYF. CDR3 coding DNA: TGTGCCAGCAGTTTAGTCAGGGCCGAGCAGTACTTC.

The J gene is TRBJ2-1, the V gene TRBV19, with 11 bases matching TRBD2. V shed 11 bases and J 15 bases; nucleotides not matched to a gene: 15. The CDR3 length is 13 residues. Germline CDR1 and CDR2: LNHDA and SQIVND (reference sequence). The CDR3 nucleotides read TGTGCCGTGAGGCCTAGCGGGGGGTTGGGACCGTTCTTC. This sequence encodes CAVRPSGGLGPFF. The complete variable domain, with remaining parts taken from reference TRBV19 and TRBJ2-1, reads DGGITQSPKYLFRKEGQNVTLSCEQNLNHDAMYWYRQDPGQGLRLIYYSQIVNDFQKGDIAEGYSVSREKKESFPLTVTSAQKNPTAFYLCAVRPSGGLGPFFGPGTRLTVL.